These T cell receptor beta chains were read from a single sample in a study of a mutant IDH1 vaccine in newly diagnosed glioma. Repertoires were generated with immunoSEQ multiplex PCR, while TCRdb's copy carries only in-frame clones and drops some. Here the sample spans tens of thousands of clones, approximately 93% being singletons. The specimen comprised PBMCs, sampled from a glioma patient treated with radiotherapy, temozolomide or both. Source of these receptors: a man in his forties with glioma. Both conserved end residues are part of each CDR3. A D gene is named only where the DNA matches it firmly. Size is omitted from some rows. Given values are once, few, many or a class for expanded clones.

clone_size j_call d_call v_call cdr3_aa cdr3_nt
- TRBJ2-7 - TRBV5-6 CASSFILGRGQYF TGTGCCAGCAGCTTTATACTTGGCAGAGGGCAGTACTTC
- TRBJ2-5 TRBD2 TRBV11-2 CASSIRTSAQETQYF TGTGCCAGCAGCATACGTACTAGCGCTCAAGAGACCCAGTACTTC
once TRBJ1-5 - TRBV6-1 CASSEVLGANQPQHF TGTGCCAGCAGTGAAGTCCTGGGGGCAAATCAGCCCCAGCATTTT
- TRBJ2-2 TRBD2 TRBV9 CASSVAGLAAHGELFF TGTGCCAGCAGCGTAGCGGGACTAGCGGCACACGGGGAGCTGTTTTTT
- TRBJ2-7 - TRBV18 CASSEVSYEQYF TGTGCCAGCTCAGAGGTCTCCTACGAGCAGTACTTC
- TRBJ2-5 TRBD1 TRBV27 CASSSRLGTGGTETQYF TGTGCCAGCAGTTCCCGCCTCGGGACAGGGGGCACCGAGACCCAGTACTTC
- TRBJ2-2 TRBD1 TRBV2 CASSPLPRGRGTGELFF TGTGCCAGCAGTCCCTTACCGAGGGGGCGTGGGACCGGGGAGCTGTTTTTT
- TRBJ1-5 - TRBV27 CASSPAGTYQPQHF TGTGCCAGCAGTCCGGCAGGGACGTATCAGCCCCAGCATTTT
- TRBJ2-3 - TRBV5-1 CASSFLQGGGDTQYF TGCGCCAGCAGCTTCCTACAGGGGGGGGGAGATACGCAGTATTTT
- TRBJ2-5 TRBD2 TRBV6-5 CASTRHSGKTETQYF TGTGCCAGCACTCGCCATAGCGGGAAGACAGAGACCCAGTACTTC
- TRBJ2-3 - TRBV6-1 CASSETAGNSTDTQYF TGTGCCAGCAGTGAAACGGCGGGGAACTCCACAGATACGCAGTATTTT
once TRBJ2-2 TRBD1 TRBV19 CASSKRQGAYTGELFF TGTGCCAGTAGTAAGAGACAGGGGGCATACACCGGGGAGCTGTTTTTT
- TRBJ1-3 - TRBV2 CASFRVTGNTIYF TGTGCCAGCTTCAGGGTAACTGGAAACACCATATATTTT
- TRBJ1-4 - TRBV11-3 CASSQVGGMGEKLFF TGTGCCAGCAGTCAAGTCGGTGGTATGGGTGAAAAACTGTTTTTT
- TRBJ2-7 - TRBV7-3 CASSSRLGSEQYF TGTGCCAGCAGCTCCCGGTTGGGTTCCGAGCAGTACTTC
- TRBJ2-7 TRBD1 TRBV7-9 CASIKTGGAVGEQYF TGTGCCAGCATCAAGACAGGGGGCGCGGTCGGCGAGCAGTACTTC
- TRBJ1-1 - TRBV27 CASSLSGPRMNTEAFF TGTGCCAGCAGTTTATCGGGTCCGCGAATGAACACTGAAGCTTTCTTT
- TRBJ2-2 - TRBV6-6 CASRTTGELFF TGTGCCAGCAGAACCACCGGGGAGCTGTTTTTT
once TRBJ1-1 - TRBV29-1 CSVEDRTLGDTEAFF TGCAGCGTTGAAGATCGGACCCTGGGGGACACTGAAGCTTTCTTT
- TRBJ2-7 - TRBV9 CASSPKGEPLYEQYF TGTGCCAGCAGCCCCAAAGGGGAGCCCCTCTACGAGCAGTACTTC
- TRBJ2-1 TRBD2 TRBV11-2 CASSSGLAANEQFF TGTGCCAGCAGCTCGGGACTAGCGGCCAATGAGCAGTTCTTC
- TRBJ2-5 TRBD2 TRBV2 CATPSGSSWETQYF TGTGCCACCCCTAGCGGGAGCAGTTGGGAGACCCAGTACTTC
- TRBJ2-2 - TRBV5-4 CASRRERDTGELFF TGTGCCAGCAGACGGGAGAGAGATACCGGGGAGCTGTTTTTT
- TRBJ1-1 - TRBV27 CASSHTWDTEAFF TGTGCCAGCAGCCATACATGGGACACTGAAGCTTTCTTT
- TRBJ2-3 - TRBV6-5 CASSRRGGTDTQYF TGTGCCAGCAGCCGTCGCGGAGGCACAGATACGCAGTATTTT
- TRBJ2-1 - TRBV6-6 CASSMTNNEQFF TGTGCCAGCAGTATGACTAACAATGAGCAGTTCTTC
- TRBJ2-2 - TRBV5-1 CASSSDSFNTGELFF TGCGCCAGCAGCTCGGACAGCTTCAACACCGGGGAGCTGTTTTTT
- TRBJ1-2 - TRBV5-1 CASSAEDRGGHGYTF TGCGCCAGCAGCGCAGAGGACCGTGGGGGTCATGGCTACACCTTC